This T cell receptor beta chain comes out of a study of T cell clusters in autoimmune cytopenias. Each sample's input was 200 to 250 ng genomic DNA, roughly 38,000 genome equivalents. Controls with untreated chronic lymphocytic leukemia and no autoimmune cytopenia averaged approximately 67 years, median around 63 years. One tube held mixed TRB-A and TRB-B primer pools for touch-down PCR. TCRdb re-called the multiplex PCR reads and catalogs CDR3 proteins one per entry, DNA excluded. The sample has around 600 distinct CDR3 sequences. Its frequency marks this clonotype as large. The germline V gene has CDR1 MNHEY and CDR2 SVGAGI. CDR3 length: 15 amino acids. These same records also appear under a second study, on T cell repertoires in aging, cancer and after chemotherapy. This second study notes: Loss of evenness, beyond lost richness, contributed to age-related TCR diversity decline in cancer patients. In each cancer cohort, median generation probability increased across chemotherapy, suggesting thymic output rebounded. Thymic emigration or peripheral T cell expansion may be impaired by lymphoid organ infiltration in hematological cancer.

Input material: peripheral blood. The sequence was obtained from a human donor with chronic lymphocytic leukemia. This chain links TRBV6-5 with TRBJ2-3. The CDR3 sequence is CASRRMVASTDTQYF.